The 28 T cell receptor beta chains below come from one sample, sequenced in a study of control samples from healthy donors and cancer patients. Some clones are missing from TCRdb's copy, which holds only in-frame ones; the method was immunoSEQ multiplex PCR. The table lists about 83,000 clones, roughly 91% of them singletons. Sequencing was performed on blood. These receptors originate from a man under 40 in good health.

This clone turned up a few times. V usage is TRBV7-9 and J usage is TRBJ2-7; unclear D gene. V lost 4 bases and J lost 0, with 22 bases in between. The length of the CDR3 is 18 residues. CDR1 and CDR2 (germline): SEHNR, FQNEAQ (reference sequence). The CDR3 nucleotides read TGTGCCAGCAGCTCATCCGCGAGAACAGTAAGGGACTCCTACGAGCAGTACTTC. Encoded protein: CASSSSARTVRDSYEQYF.

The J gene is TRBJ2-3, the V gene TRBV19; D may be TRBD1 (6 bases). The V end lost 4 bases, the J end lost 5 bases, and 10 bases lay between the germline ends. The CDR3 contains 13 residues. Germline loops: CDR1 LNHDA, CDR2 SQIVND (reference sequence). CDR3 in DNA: TGTGCCAGTAGTAACAGGGCGAGAGATACGCAGTATTTT. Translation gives CASSNRARDTQYF.

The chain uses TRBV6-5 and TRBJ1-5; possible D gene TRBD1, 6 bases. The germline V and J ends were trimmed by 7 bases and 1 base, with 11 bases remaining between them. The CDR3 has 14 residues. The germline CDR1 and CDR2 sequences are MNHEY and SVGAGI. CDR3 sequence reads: CASTLGQSNQPQHF. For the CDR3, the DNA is TGTGCCAGCACCTTAGGACAGAGCAATCAGCCCCAGCATTTT.

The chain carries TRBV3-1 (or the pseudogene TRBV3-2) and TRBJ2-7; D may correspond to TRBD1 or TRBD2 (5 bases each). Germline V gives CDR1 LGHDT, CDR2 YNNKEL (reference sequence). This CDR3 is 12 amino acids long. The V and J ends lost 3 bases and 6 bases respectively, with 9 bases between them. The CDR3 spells CASSHGDLEQYF. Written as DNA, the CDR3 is TGTGCCAGCAGCCACGGGGACCTCGAGCAGTACTTC.

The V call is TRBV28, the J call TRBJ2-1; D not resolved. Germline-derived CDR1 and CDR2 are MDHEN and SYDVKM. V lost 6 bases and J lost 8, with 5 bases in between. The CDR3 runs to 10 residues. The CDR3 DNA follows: TGTGCCAGCAGGGGTGATGAGCAGTTCTTC. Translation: CASRGDEQFF.

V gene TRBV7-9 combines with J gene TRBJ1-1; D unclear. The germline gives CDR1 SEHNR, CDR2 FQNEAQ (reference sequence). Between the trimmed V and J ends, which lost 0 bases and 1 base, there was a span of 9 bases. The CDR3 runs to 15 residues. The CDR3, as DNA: TGTGCCAGCAGCTTAGCGAGGATGACGAACACTGAAGCTTTCTTT. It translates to CASSLARMTNTEAFF.

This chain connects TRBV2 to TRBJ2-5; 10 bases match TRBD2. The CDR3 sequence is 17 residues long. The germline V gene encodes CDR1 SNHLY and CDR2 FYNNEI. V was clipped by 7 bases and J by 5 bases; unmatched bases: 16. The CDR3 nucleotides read TGTGCCAGCAATTTGAGGGGACTAGCGAGGTCTGTCGAGACCCAGTACTTC. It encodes CASNLRGLARSVETQYF.

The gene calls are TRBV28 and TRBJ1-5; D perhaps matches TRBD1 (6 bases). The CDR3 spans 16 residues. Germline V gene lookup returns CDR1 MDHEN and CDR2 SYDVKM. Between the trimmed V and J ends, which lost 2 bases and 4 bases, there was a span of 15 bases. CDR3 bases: TGTGCCAGCAGTTTAGGGGGGGCGGCCCGTAATCAGCCCCAGCATTTT. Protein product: CASSLGGAARNQPQHF.

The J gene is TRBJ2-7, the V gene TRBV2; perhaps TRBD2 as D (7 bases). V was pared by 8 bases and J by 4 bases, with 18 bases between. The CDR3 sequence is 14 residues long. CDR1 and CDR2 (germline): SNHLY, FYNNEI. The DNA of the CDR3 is TGTGCCAGCTTTGGAGGGGGGGCCGGGTACGAGCAGTACTTC. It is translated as CASFGGGAGYEQYF.

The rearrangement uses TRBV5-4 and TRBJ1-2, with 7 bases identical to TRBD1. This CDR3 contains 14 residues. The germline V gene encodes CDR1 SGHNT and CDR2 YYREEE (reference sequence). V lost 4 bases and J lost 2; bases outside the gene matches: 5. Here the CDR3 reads CASSVTGLNYGYTF. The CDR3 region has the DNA TGTGCCAGCAGCGTGACAGGGTTAAACTATGGCTACACCTTC.

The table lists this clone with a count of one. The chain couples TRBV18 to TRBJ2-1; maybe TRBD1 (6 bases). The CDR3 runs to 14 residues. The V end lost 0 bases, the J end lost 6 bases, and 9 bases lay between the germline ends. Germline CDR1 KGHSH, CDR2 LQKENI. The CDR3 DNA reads TGTGCCAGCTCACCACCTACAGGGACCAATGAGCAGTTCTTC. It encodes CASSPPTGTNEQFF.

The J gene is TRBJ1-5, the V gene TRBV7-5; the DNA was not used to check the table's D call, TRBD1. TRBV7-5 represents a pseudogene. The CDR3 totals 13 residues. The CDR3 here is CARSGQEGEPQHF. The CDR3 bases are TGTGCCAGAAGCGGACAGGAGGGAGAGCCCCAGCATTTT.

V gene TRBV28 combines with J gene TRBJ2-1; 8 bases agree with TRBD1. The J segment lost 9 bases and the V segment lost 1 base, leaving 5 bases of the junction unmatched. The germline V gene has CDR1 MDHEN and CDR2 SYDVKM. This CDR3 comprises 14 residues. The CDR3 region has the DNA TGTGCCAGCAGTTTATCCTACAGGGGGAGTGAGCAGTTCTTC. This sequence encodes CASSLSYRGSEQFF.

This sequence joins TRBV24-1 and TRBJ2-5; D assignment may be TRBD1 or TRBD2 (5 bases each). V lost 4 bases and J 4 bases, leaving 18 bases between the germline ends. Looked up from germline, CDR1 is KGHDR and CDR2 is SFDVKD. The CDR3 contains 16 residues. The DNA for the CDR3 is TGTGCCACCAGTGACGCCAAGGGACCCTCTGTAGAGACCCAGTACTTC. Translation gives CATSDAKGPSVETQYF.

The CDR3 is CASTRVNNSPLHF. In DNA, the CDR3 is TGTGCCAGCACTCGCGTTAATAATTCACCCCTCCACTTT. This sequence joins TRBV27 and TRBJ1-6, with D uncertain. The V gene lost 7 bases and the J gene lost 5 bases, with 9 bases spanning the gap. The CDR3 spans 13 residues. Germline V CDR1 and CDR2: MNHEY, SMNVEV (reference sequence).

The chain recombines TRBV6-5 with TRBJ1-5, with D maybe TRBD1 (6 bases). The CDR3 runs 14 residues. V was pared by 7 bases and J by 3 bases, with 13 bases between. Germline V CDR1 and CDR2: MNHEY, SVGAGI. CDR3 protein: CASTAQGSNQPQHF. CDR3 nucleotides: TGTGCCAGCACCGCCCAGGGGTCCAATCAGCCCCAGCATTTT.

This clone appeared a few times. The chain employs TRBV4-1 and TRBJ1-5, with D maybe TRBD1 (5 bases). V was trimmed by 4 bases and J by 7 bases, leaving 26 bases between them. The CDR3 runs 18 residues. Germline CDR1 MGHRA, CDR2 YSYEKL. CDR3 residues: CASSPYLGGRGEGQPQHF. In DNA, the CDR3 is TGCGCCAGCAGCCCCTACCTGGGGGGAAGAGGGGAAGGCCAGCCCCAGCATTTT.

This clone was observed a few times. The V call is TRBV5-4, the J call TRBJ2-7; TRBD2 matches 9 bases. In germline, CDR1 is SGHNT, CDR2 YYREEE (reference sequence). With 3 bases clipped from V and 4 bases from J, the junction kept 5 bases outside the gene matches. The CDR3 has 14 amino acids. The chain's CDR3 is CASSSGLAVYEQYF. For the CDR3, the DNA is TGTGCCAGCAGCTCGGGACTAGCTGTATACGAGCAGTACTTC.

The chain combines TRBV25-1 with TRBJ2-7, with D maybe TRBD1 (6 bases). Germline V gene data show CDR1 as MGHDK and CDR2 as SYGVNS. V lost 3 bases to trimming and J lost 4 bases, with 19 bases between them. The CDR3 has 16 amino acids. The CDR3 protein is CASSDETRGKVYEQYF. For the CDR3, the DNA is TGTGCCAGCAGTGATGAAACCAGGGGAAAGGTGTACGAGCAGTACTTC.

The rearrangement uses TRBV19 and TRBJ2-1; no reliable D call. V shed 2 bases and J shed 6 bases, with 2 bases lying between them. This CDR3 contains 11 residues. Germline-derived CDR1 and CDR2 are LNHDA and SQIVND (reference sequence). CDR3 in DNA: TGTGCCAGTAGTATATTCAATGAGCAGTTCTTC. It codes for CASSIFNEQFF.

The CDR3, as DNA: TGTGCCAGCAGTTTAAATAGGGTGGAGACCCAGTACTTC. Encoded protein: CASSLNRVETQYF. The V call is TRBV12-3 or TRBV12-4, the J call TRBJ2-5; D uncertain. V shed 2 bases and J shed 5 bases, with 9 bases lying between them. CDR3 length: 13 amino acids.

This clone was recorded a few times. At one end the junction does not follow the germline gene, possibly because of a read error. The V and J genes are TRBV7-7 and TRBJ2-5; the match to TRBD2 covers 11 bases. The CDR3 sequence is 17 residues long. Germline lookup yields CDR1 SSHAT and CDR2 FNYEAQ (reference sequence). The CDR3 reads CASSLERRTSGQETQYF. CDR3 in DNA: TGTGCTAGCAGCTTAGAACGCCGGACTAGCGGGCAAGAGACCCAGTACTTC.

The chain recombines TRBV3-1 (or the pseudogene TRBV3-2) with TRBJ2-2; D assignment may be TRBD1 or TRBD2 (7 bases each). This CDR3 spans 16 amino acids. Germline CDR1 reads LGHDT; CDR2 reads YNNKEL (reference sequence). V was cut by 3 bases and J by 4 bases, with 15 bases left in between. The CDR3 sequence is CASSQGGGVSTGELFF. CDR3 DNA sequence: TGTGCCAGCAGCCAGGGAGGGGGCGTCAGCACCGGGGAGCTGTTTTTT.

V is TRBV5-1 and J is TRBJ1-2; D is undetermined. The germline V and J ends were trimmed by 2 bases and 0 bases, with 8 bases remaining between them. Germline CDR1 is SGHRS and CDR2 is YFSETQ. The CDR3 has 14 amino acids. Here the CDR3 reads CASSLLDANYGYTF. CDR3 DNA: TGCGCCAGCAGCTTATTGGATGCTAACTATGGCTACACCTTC.

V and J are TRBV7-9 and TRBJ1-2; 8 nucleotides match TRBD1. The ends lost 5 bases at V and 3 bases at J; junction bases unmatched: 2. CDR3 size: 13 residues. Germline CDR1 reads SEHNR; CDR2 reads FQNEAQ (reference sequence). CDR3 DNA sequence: TGTGCCAGCAGCAAGGGACAGGACTATGGCTACACCTTC. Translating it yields CASSKGQDYGYTF.

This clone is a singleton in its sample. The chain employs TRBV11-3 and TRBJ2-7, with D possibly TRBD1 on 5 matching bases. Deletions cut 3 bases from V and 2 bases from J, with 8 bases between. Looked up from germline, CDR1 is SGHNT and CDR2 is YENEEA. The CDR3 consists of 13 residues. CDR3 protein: CASSLEQAYEQYF. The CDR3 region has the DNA TGTGCCAGCAGCTTGGAACAGGCCTACGAGCAGTACTTC.

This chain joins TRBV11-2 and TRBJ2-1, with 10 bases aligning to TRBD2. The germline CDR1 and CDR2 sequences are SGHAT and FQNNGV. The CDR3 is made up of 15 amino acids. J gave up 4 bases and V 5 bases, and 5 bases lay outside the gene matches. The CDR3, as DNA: TGTGCCAGCAGCCTCGGACTAGCGGTATACAATGAGCAGTTCTTC. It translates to CASSLGLAVYNEQFF.

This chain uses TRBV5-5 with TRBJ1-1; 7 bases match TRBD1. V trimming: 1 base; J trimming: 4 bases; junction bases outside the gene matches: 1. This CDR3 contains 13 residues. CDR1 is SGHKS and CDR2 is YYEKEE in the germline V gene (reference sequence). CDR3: CASSLPGGTEAFF. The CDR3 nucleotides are TGTGCCAGCAGCTTGCCAGGGGGCACTGAAGCTTTCTTT.